Sequencing of this T cell receptor beta chain was carried out in a study of vaccination and CD4 T cells after COVID-19. Study overall: Convalescent cases comprised fewer than ten mild and one severe, all SARS-CoV-2 positive by nasal swab PCR.

Between the trimmed V and J ends, which lost 6 bases and 3 bases, there was a span of 20 bases. Germline CDR1 reads MNHEY; CDR2 reads SVGEGT. The CDR3 extends over 16 amino acids. About this clonotype itself: Its target is not known.

With the Oncomine TCR Beta short-read assay, DNA from cultured CD4+ T cells was sequenced. TCRdb reanalysed the PCR reads using MiXCR and keeps one entry per CDR3 protein. Of some 14,000 distinct CDR3 sequences listed, 40% to 65% are singletons. Noted treatment: roughly 11-day PBMC culture with coronavirus spike peptide pools or control peptides (ViraFEST assay). The specimen was CD4+ T cells from blood, cultured in vitro, collected before SARS-CoV-2 vaccination. This TCR was sampled from a human donor who had recovered from COVID-19. The chain recombines TRBV6-2 or TRBV6-3 with TRBJ1-1; TRBD1 is a possible D gene (6 bases). CDR3 amino acids: CASSPNLGGSDTEAFF. The CDR3 coding sequence is TGTGCCAGCAGCCCTAATTTAGGGGGTTCCGACACTGAAGCTTTCTTT.